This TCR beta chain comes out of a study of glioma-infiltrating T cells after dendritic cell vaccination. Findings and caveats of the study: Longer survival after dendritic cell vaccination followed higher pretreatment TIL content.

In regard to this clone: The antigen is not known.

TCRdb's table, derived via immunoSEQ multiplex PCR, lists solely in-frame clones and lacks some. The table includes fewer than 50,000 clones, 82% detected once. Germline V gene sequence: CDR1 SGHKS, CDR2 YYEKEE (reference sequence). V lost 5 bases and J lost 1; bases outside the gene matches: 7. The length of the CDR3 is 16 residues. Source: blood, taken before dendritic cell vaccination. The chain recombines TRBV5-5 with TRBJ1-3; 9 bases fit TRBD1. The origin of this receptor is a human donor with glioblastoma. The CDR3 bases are TGTGCCAGCAGAAAGACAGGGGGTTCTTCTGGAAACACCATATATTTT. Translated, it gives CASRKTGGSSGNTIYF.